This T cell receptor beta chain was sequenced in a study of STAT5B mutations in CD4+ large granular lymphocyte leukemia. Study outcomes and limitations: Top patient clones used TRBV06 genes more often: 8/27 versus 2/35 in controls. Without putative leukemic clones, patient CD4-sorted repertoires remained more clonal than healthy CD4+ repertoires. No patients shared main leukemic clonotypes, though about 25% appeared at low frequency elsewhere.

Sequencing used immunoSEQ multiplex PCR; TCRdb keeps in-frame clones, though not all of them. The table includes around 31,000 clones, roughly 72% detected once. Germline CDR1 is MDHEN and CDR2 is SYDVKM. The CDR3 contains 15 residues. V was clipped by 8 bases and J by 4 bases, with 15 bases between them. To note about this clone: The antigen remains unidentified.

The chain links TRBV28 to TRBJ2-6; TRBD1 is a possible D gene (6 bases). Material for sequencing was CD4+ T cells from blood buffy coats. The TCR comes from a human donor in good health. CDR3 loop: CASSFLTGGANVLTF. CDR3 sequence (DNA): TGTGCCAGCTCCTTCTTGACAGGCGGGGCCAACGTCCTGACTTTC.